Below, 15 T cell receptor beta chains from the same sample are listed, as sequenced in a study of cytomegalovirus exposure and HLA in healthy donors. Primers: 60 Vbeta forward and 13 Jbeta reverse. TCRdb's copy holds only in-frame clones and misses some; the assay was immunoSEQ multiplex PCR. The profile shows approximately 160,000 clones, roughly 76% of them singletons. Material: PBMCs. The receptors shown here come from a human donor in good health.

V is TRBV7-2 and J is TRBJ2-7; the D is unclear. This CDR3 has 15 residues. The V gene lost 6 bases and the J gene lost 5 bases, with 20 bases spanning the gap. Per germline, CDR1 SGHTA and CDR2 FQGNSA. CDR3 protein: CASSQTLGPAHEQYF. The CDR3 DNA reads TGTGCCAGCAGTCAGACCCTGGGCCCAGCCCACGAGCAGTACTTC.

The chain combines TRBV11-3 with TRBJ2-1, with 11 bases fitting TRBD2. V lost 6 bases, J lost 4 bases, and 5 bases stayed unmatched. CDR1 SGHNT and CDR2 YENEEA come from the germline V gene. The CDR3 runs 15 residues. The CDR3 DNA is TGTGCCAGCAGTCCGGGACTAGCGGATTACAATGAGCAGTTCTTC. Translated: CASSPGLADYNEQFF. Supplemented by reference TRBV11-3 and TRBJ2-1, the full variable domain reads EAGVVQSPRYKIIEKKQPVAFWCNPISGHNTLYWYLQNLGQGPELLIRYENEEAVDDSQLPKDRFSAERLKGVDSTLKIQPAELGDSAVYLCASSPGLADYNEQFFGPGTRLTVL.

The chain is built from TRBV7-2 and TRBJ2-7; 10 bases are a match to TRBD2. CDR1 and CDR2 from the germline V gene are SGHTA and FQGNSA. This CDR3 is built from 14 residues. V lost 5 bases to trimming and J lost 3 bases; unmatched junction nucleotides: 4. CDR3 amino acids: CASSTAGGIYEQYF. CDR3 DNA: TGTGCCAGCAGCACAGCGGGGGGGATCTACGAGCAGTACTTC.

This clone was observed a single time. The chain uses TRBV5-1 and TRBJ1-1; TRBD1 agrees at 7 bases. Germline CDR1 is SGHRS and CDR2 is YFSETQ. CDR3 length equals 15 residues. The V gene end was trimmed by 1 base and the J gene end by 1 base; junction bases not matched to a gene: 4. The CDR3 region is CASSLWGTANTEAFF. The CDR3 coding sequence is TGCGCCAGCAGCTTGTGGGGGACAGCGAACACTGAAGCTTTCTTT.

This rearrangement joins TRBV4-3 to TRBJ2-7; D unclear. Germline V gene sequence: CDR1 LGHNA, CDR2 YSLEER. The ends were cut back, 1 base at V and 0 bases at J, with 7 bases in the middle. The CDR3 contains 14 residues. For the CDR3, the DNA is TGCGCCAGCAGCCAAGTGTACTCCTCCTACGAGCAGTACTTC. Encoded protein: CASSQVYSSYEQYF.

This rearrangement joins TRBV14 to TRBJ2-7; TRBD1 matches at 7 bases. In germline, CDR1 is SGHDN, CDR2 FVKESK. V shed 1 base, J shed 0 bases, and the junction held 6 bases outside the gene matches. The CDR3 totals 16 residues. This chain's CDR3 is CASSQALGQFSYEQYF. The CDR3 DNA sequence: TGTGCCAGCAGCCAAGCCCTGGGACAGTTCTCCTACGAGCAGTACTTC.

The chain carries TRBV4-1 and TRBJ2-7, with TRBD2 matching over 7 bases. Germline CDR1 reads MGHRA; CDR2 reads YSYEKL. J lost 3 bases, V lost 1 base, and 3 bases had no gene match. CDR3 length: 14 residues. The CDR3 loop is CASSQGGGNYEQYF. The CDR3 DNA is TGCGCCAGCAGCCAAGGGGGGGGGAACTACGAGCAGTACTTC.

The CDR3: CASSQDYSADTQYF. CDR3 DNA: TGCGCCAGCAGCCAAGACTATAGTGCAGATACGCAGTATTTT. The genes are TRBV4-3 and TRBJ2-3; the D is unclear. The CDR3 contains 14 residues. V was trimmed by 0 bases and J by 4 bases, leaving 8 bases between them. Per germline, CDR1 LGHNA and CDR2 YSLEER.

The chain combines TRBV5-1 with TRBJ2-5; 7 bases match TRBD1. CDR3 length: 14 amino acids. The trim removed 0 bases at V and 5 bases at J, leaving 4 bases unmatched. CDR1 is SGHRS, CDR2 YFSETQ, per germline. The CDR3 DNA is TGCGCCAGCAGCTTGGCCGAGGGGGCGGAGACCCAGTACTTC. This sequence encodes CASSLAEGAETQYF.

V is TRBV5-4 and J is TRBJ2-4; 10 bases map to TRBD2. The CDR3 runs to 15 residues. The trim removed 4 bases at V and 8 bases at J, leaving 9 bases unmatched. Per the germline V gene, CDR1 is SGHNT and CDR2 is YYREEE (reference sequence). This CDR3 is CASSTYSGGLYIQYF. The CDR3 DNA is TGTGCCAGCAGCACCTATAGCGGGGGGCTTTACATTCAGTACTTC.

The chain joins TRBV14 to TRBJ2-7; D is ambiguous. V lost 1 base and J lost 6, with 7 bases in between. Germline lookup yields CDR1 SGHDN and CDR2 FVKESK. The CDR3 has 12 residues. In DNA form, the CDR3 reads TGTGCCAGCAGCCAAGGGAGCTCCGAGCAGTACTTC. Protein product: CASSQGSSEQYF.

The chain has TRBV6-6 and TRBJ2-5, with a possible D match to TRBD2 (5 bases). Trimming took off 1 base at V and 7 bases at J, with 10 bases between the two ends. Germline CDR1 and CDR2: MNHNY and SVGAGI (reference sequence). This CDR3 has 13 residues. The CDR3 bases are TGTGCCAGCAGTTACTATCCTGGAGGGACCCAGTACTTC. It translates to CASSYYPGGTQYF.

Remarks on this clone: This CDR3 is also generated by other DNA sequences in the sample. V usage is TRBV6-5 and J usage is TRBJ2-7, with D unclear. Germline loops: CDR1 MNHEY, CDR2 SVGAGI. The CDR3 is 15 residues long. Trimming took 0 bases from V and 1 from J, leaving 10 bases between them. Here the CDR3 reads CASSYSGGPSYEQYF. The CDR3 coding sequence is TGTGCCAGCAGTTACTCGGGTGGGCCATCCTACGAGCAGTACTTC.

This clone was observed a few times. The gene calls are TRBV6-1 and TRBJ1-1; D not resolved. The CDR3 has 13 residues. Looked up from germline, CDR1 is MNHNS and CDR2 is SASEGT. The V end lost 3 bases, the J end lost 3 bases, and 8 bases lay between the germline ends. CDR3 DNA sequence: TGTGCCAGCAGTGACAGAGGATACACTGAAGCTTTCTTT. Translating it yields CASSDRGYTEAFF.

This chain uses TRBV2 with TRBJ1-2; no firm D call. The CDR3 consists of 11 residues. Germline assignment: CDR1 SNHLY and CDR2 FYNNEI. Trimming shortened V by 7 bases and J by 4 bases, and 7 bases separated the two germline ends. For the CDR3, the DNA is TGTGCCAGCACACTTCTCTATGGCTACACCTTC. Its translation is CASTLLYGYTF.